A selection of T cell receptor beta chains follows, all from one sample in a study of Ad26.COV2.S vaccination and SARS-CoV-2 variants. Assay: immunoSEQ multiplex PCR; the TCRdb copy retains only in-frame clones and omits some. The repertoire consists of fewer than 600,000 clones, with roughly nine tenths occurring once and the leading ten covering under 2%. This sample comprised peripheral blood, obtained in a trial of Ad26.COV2.S vaccine versus placebo. These receptors all stem from a person between 18 and 60 years old who received the Ad26.COV2.S COVID-19 vaccine or a placebo. Both conserved end residues are part of each CDR3. The D gene is left open where the match is weak. Some rows mark clone size as missing; the rest say once, few, many or name a class of expanded clone.

few	TRBV6-5	TRBJ1-6	NA	TGTGCCAGCAGTTACTCTAACAGGGACAATTCACCCCTCCACTTT	CASSYSNRDNSPLHF
NA	TRBV7-9	TRBJ1-4	TRBD1	TGTGCCAGCAGCAGTACCACCGAGACAGGGTTTCGAGAAAAACTGTTTTTT	CASSSTTETGFREKLFF
NA	TRBV21-1	TRBJ2-3	NA	TGTGCCAGCAGCCCGGAGGAAGGGAGATTTGTGGGAGATACGCAGTATTTT	CASSPEEGRFVGDTQYF
NA	TRBV5-1	TRBJ2-2	NA	TGCGCCAGCAGTCGCGAAGCCGGGGAGCTGTTTTTT	CASSREAGELFF
NA	TRBV9	TRBJ2-1	TRBD2	TGTGCCAGCAGCGGGAGAGTGACGGGAGGAGTATACAATGAGCAGTTCTTC	CASSGRVTGGVYNEQFF
NA	TRBV28	TRBJ1-2	NA	TGTGCCAGCACCATCAAATCCAGGCGTAGGGCTAACTATGGCTACACCTTC	CASTIKSRRRANYGYTF
NA	TRBV19	TRBJ2-7	TRBD2	TGTGCCAGTAGCCCTCAGGGACTAGCCTACGAGCAGTACTTC	CASSPQGLAYEQYF
once	TRBV10-1	TRBJ2-1	NA	TGCGCCAGCAGTGAGTCGCACTATCAGGCTGAGCAGTTCTTC	CASSESHYQAEQFF
NA	TRBV2	TRBJ2-1	NA	TGTGCCAGCAGCTTGGTTAGCGGTCCCTACAATGAGCAGTTCTTC	CASSLVSGPYNEQFF
NA	TRBV10-3	TRBJ1-2	NA	TGTGCCATCAGTGAGGTAGGGACAAACTATGGCTACACCTTC	CAISEVGTNYGYTF
NA	TRBV7-2	TRBJ2-1	TRBD1	TGTGCCAGCAGCTACCGGACAGGGGACAACAATGAGCAGTTCTTC	CASSYRTGDNNEQFF
NA	TRBV9	TRBJ2-4	TRBD2	TGTGCCAGCAGCGCACTCGGTTCAACGGGAGGGTTTGGAAACATTCAGTACTTC	CASSALGSTGGFGNIQYF
NA	TRBV14	TRBJ2-1	TRBD2	TGTGCCAGCAGCAAGGGACTAGCGGGAGTTGAGCAGTTCTTC	CASSKGLAGVEQFF
NA	TRBV18	TRBJ2-1	NA	TGTGCCAGCTCACCACCGGGGAATGAGCAGTTCTTC	CASSPPGNEQFF
NA	TRBV19	TRBJ1-1	NA	TGTGCCAGTAGTATTCCAGGTTTAGTGGCTGAAGCTTTCTTT	CASSIPGLVAEAFF
NA	TRBV18	TRBJ2-7	NA	TGTGCCAGCTCACCGGCCAGCTCCCACGAGCAGTACTTC	CASSPASSHEQYF
few	TRBV4-1	TRBJ2-3	TRBD2	TGCGCCAGCAGCCAAGATTTCACACTAGCGGATGGAGATACGCAGTATTTT	CASSQDFTLADGDTQYF
NA	TRBV4-2	TRBJ2-3	NA	TGTGCCAGCAGCCAAGTAATAACAGCTGAATATACGCAGTATTTT	CASSQVITAEYTQYF
NA	TRBV7-7	TRBJ2-1	NA	TGTGCTACCGCCAGGGGGACTAACAATGAGCAGTTCTTC	CATARGTNNEQFF
NA	TRBV19	TRBJ1-1	NA	TGTGCCAGTAGTATAGTTAATCGTCGGGGGGCAGGGAACACTGAAGCTTTCTTT	CASSIVNRRGAGNTEAFF
NA	TRBV10-2	TRBJ2-5	TRBD2	TGCGCCAGCCGACATCCTAGCGGGGGGGAAGAGACCCAGTACTTC	CASRHPSGGEETQYF
NA	TRBV28	TRBJ2-7	TRBD2	TGTGCCAGCAGTTTATGGGCTAGCGGGAGAGGCGAGCAGTACTTC	CASSLWASGRGEQYF
NA	TRBV6-5	TRBJ2-2	TRBD2	TGTGCCAGCAGTTATTCCGGGACTAGACCCACCGGGGAGCTGTTTTTT	CASSYSGTRPTGELFF
NA	TRBV7-2	TRBJ2-5	NA	TGTGCCAGCAGCTTAGAAGCGAGGCAGACCCAGTACTTC	CASSLEARQTQYF
NA	TRBV9	TRBJ2-1	NA	TGTGCCAGCAGCGTTTCTAGCGTCACCTACAATGAGCAGTTCTTC	CASSVSSVTYNEQFF
NA	TRBV19	TRBJ2-7	TRBD2	TGTGCCAGTAGTCCAAGCGGGAGGACCTCCTACGAGCAGTACTTC	CASSPSGRTSYEQYF
NA	TRBV10-3	TRBJ1-6	NA	TGTGCCATCAGTGATGGGGTCTGGAATTCACCCCTCCACTTT	CAISDGVWNSPLHF
NA	TRBV7-9	TRBJ2-3	TRBD1	TGTGCCAGCAGATCGCGACAGGGACCCACAGATACGCAGTATTTT	CASRSRQGPTDTQYF
NA	TRBV27	TRBJ1-2	TRBD1	TGTGCCAGCAGTTTAAATGGACAGGGGGCAAGCTACACCTTC	CASSLNGQGASYTF
NA	TRBV7-9	TRBJ2-5	NA	TGTGCCAGTCGCGGGACGGGGGCTGGGGAGACCCAGTACTTC	CASRGTGAGETQYF